This T cell receptor beta chain derives from a study of PD-1 and CTLA-4 blockade in melanoma. CDR1 and CDR2 from the germline V gene are SGHVS and FQNEAQ. The CDR3 extends over 14 amino acids. Between the trimmed V and J ends, which lost 1 base and 2 bases, there was a span of 9 bases. Sequencing was performed with immunoSEQ multiplex PCR; in TCRdb, only in-frame clones are kept and a portion is missing. The sample includes roughly 30,000 clones, approximately 90% of them seen just once. The sequence derives from a human donor with melanoma. The chain links TRBV7-8 to TRBJ2-7; tentative D call: TRBD1 (6 bases). The material was CD8+ T cells from peripheral blood, obtained from a patient given anti-PD-1 treatment. DNA of the CDR3: TGTGCCAGCAGCTTAGAGGGGACAACCTACGAGCAGTACTTC. It is translated as CASSLEGTTYEQYF.